This section outlines one T cell receptor beta chain sequence together with its context. Its antigen is not identified. The CDR3 totals 18 residues. V was cut by 10 bases and J by 2 bases, with 28 bases left in between. CDR1 LGHDT and CDR2 YNNKEL come from the germline V gene (reference sequence). Profiling relied on immunoSEQ multiplex PCR, and the TCRdb table lists in-frame clones only, not all of them. This repertoire shows approximately 97,000 clones, around 82% found once; its top ten account for over 15%. The data stem from a study of T cell responses to AZD1222 COVID-19 vaccine. The wider study: Combined were second doses at about 4 or about 12 weeks.

Whole-study findings and limits: Repertoires were obtained solely post-peak T cell response.

Sample: peripheral blood, taken on day 0 of AZD1222 vaccination. The origin of this receptor is an adult in good health. This chain links TRBV3-1 (or the pseudogene TRBV3-2) with TRBJ2-3; D remains unclear. The CDR3 region is CATTSPARCGPTTDTQYF. The CDR3 DNA reads as TGTGCCACCACATCACCCGCCCGCTGTGGGCCAACCACAGATACGCAGTATTTT.